These 8 T cell receptor beta chains came from one sample sequenced in a study of T cells after yellow fever vaccination. TCRdb analysed the 5' RACE reads with MiXCR anew, one entry per CDR3 protein. The sample shows more than 55,000 distinct CDR3 sequences, approximately 7.4% of them seen only once. The specimen was CD8+ T cells sorted from PBMCs, collected 15 days after the yellow fever booster vaccination. These receptors were collected from a man younger than 45 who received the YFV17D yellow fever vaccine.

This clonotype was seen many times. The V gene is TRBV5-1, the J gene TRBJ2-7; 10 bases align to TRBD1. The germline gives CDR1 SGHRS, CDR2 YFSETQ. V shed 4 bases, J shed 5 bases, and the junction held 6 bases outside the gene matches. There are 14 residues in the CDR3. The CDR3 nucleotides read TGCGCCAGCAGCCCGGGACAGGGGCCCCACGAGCAGTACTTC. Protein: CASSPGQGPHEQYF.

This clonotype was found many times. The chain links TRBV7-9 to TRBJ2-7, with a possible D match to TRBD2 (5 bases). The CDR3 is 15 amino acids. Trimming pared 5 bases from V and 5 bases from J, leaving 19 bases between. Germline lookup yields CDR1 SEHNR and CDR2 FQNEAQ (reference sequence). In nucleotides, the CDR3 is TGTGCCAGCAGCCATGAAGTGGTGCCCGGGAACGAGCAGTACTTC. Protein: CASSHEVVPGNEQYF.

This clonotype was counted ten times or more. The chain has TRBV20-1 and TRBJ1-5; D possibly corresponds to TRBD1 (6 bases). Deletions cut 1 base from V and 4 bases from J, with 17 bases between. The V gene's germline CDR1 is DFQATT and CDR2 SNEGSKA (reference sequence). The CDR3 totals 16 residues. CDR3 sequence reads: CSARGDTRAGNQPQHF. The DNA for the CDR3 is TGCAGTGCTAGAGGGGACACTCGAGCTGGGAATCAGCCCCAGCATTTT.

This clonotype has at least ten counts. The V call is TRBV4-3, the J call TRBJ2-3; D gene ambiguous. Germline assignment: CDR1 LGHNA and CDR2 YSLEER. V was cut by 0 bases and J by 2 bases, with 12 bases left in between. This CDR3 comprises 16 residues. The CDR3 loop is CASSQDISDLTDTQYF. The CDR3 DNA follows: TGCGCCAGCAGCCAAGATATTTCGGACCTCACAGATACGCAGTATTTT.

This clonotype has ten or more counts. The chain links TRBV5-1 to TRBJ2-1; D not certain. The CDR3 consists of 12 residues. The germline gives CDR1 SGHRS, CDR2 YFSETQ. V was clipped by 0 bases and J by 7 bases, with 5 bases between them. CDR3 residues: CASSLGANEQFF. CDR3 DNA: TGCGCCAGCAGCTTGGGAGCTAATGAGCAGTTCTTC.

This clonotype was counted ten times or more. The CDR3 here is CSVLGLGYEQYF. CDR3 nucleotide sequence: TGCAGCGTATTAGGGTTGGGCTACGAGCAGTACTTC. V gene TRBV29-1 combines with J gene TRBJ2-7; D gene uncertain. Germline V gene data show CDR1 as SQVTM and CDR2 as ANQGSEA. V dropped 6 bases and J dropped 3 bases, with 12 bases sitting between them. This CDR3 region has 12 residues.

This clonotype was recorded many times. The V gene is TRBV7-9, the J gene TRBJ2-7; no clear D gene. Per the germline V gene, CDR1 is SEHNR and CDR2 is FQNEAQ (reference sequence). The CDR3 has 14 amino acids. V was shortened by 3 bases and J by 0 bases, with 9 bases between the two germline ends. CDR3 region: CASSLVGRSYEQYF. The CDR3 coding sequence is TGTGCCAGCAGCTTGGTCGGGCGCTCCTACGAGCAGTACTTC.

This clonotype has more than one count but fewer than ten. The chain joins TRBV19 to TRBJ1-2; D gene uncertain. Looked up from germline, CDR1 is LNHDA and CDR2 is SQIVND (reference sequence). The germline V and J ends were trimmed by 6 bases and 5 bases, with 16 bases remaining between them. This CDR3 is 14 amino acids long. This CDR3 is CASSLESSSYGYTF. CDR3 bases: TGTGCCAGTAGCCTGGAGTCCTCTTCGTATGGCTACACCTTC. Together with reference TRBV19 and TRBJ1-2, the CDR3 gives the full variable domain: DGGITQSPKYLFRKEGQNVTLSCEQNLNHDAMYWYRQDPGQGLRLIYYSQIVNDFQKGDIAEGYSVSREKKESFPLTVTSAQKNPTAFYLCASSLESSSYGYTFGSGTRLTVV.